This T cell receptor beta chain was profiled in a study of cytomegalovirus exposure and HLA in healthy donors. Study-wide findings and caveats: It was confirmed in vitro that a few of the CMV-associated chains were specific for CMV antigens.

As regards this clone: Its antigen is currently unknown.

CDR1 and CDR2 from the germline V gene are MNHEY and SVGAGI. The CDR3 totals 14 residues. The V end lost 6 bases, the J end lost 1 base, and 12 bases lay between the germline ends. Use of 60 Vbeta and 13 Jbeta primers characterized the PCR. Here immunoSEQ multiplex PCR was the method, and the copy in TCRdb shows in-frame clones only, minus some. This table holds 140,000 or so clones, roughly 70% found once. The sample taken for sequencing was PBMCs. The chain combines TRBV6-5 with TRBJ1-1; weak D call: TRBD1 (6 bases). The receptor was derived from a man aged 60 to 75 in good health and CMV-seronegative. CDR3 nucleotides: TGTGCCAGCAGCACCGGGACACCGAACACTGAAGCTTTCTTT. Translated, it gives CASSTGTPNTEAFF.